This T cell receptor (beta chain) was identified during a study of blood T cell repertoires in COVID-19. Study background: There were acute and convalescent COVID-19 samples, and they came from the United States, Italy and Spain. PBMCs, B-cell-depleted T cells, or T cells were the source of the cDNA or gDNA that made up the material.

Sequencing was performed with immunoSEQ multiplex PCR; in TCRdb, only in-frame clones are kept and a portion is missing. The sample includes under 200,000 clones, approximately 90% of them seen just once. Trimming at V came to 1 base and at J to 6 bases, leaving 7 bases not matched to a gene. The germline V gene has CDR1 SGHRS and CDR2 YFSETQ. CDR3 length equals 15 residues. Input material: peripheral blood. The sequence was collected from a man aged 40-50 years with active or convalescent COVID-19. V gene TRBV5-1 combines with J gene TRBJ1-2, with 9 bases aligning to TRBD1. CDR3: CASSLTGTGINGYTF. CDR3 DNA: TGCGCCAGCAGCTTGACCGGGACAGGGATTAATGGCTACACCTTC.